The 24 T cell receptor beta chains in this list originate from one sample, sequenced in a study of cytomegalovirus exposure and HLA in healthy donors. With 60 Vbeta and 13 Jbeta primers, the PCR was carried out. Assay: immunoSEQ multiplex PCR; the TCRdb copy retains only in-frame clones and omits some. The sample contains more than 95,000 clones, roughly 80% of which appear only once. Sequencing was performed on PBMCs. These receptors were collected from a man aged 25-45 years in good health and CMV-seropositive.

The chain links TRBV18 to TRBJ2-2; TRBD2 agrees at 7 bases. Germline CDR1 KGHSH, CDR2 LQKENI. This CDR3 contains 16 residues. The trim removed 6 bases at V and 2 bases at J, leaving 9 bases unmatched. CDR3 sequence (DNA): TGTGCCAGCTCCCCAGGCGGGGGTAGTAACACCGGGGAGCTGTTTTTT. Translation: CASSPGGGSNTGELFF.

V gene TRBV27 combines with J gene TRBJ2-1; 8 nucleotides align to TRBD2. CDR1 is MNHEY and CDR2 is SMNVEV in the germline V gene (reference sequence). Trimming cost V 4 bases and J 2 bases; bases outside gene matches: 7. The CDR3 extends over 16 amino acids. CDR3 coding DNA: TGTGCCAGCAGTTACACCGGGAGGGAACCCTACAATGAGCAGTTCTTC. Amino acids: CASSYTGREPYNEQFF.

The rearrangement uses TRBV27 and TRBJ2-5; 9 positions match TRBD2. The CDR3 is 16 residues long. V lost 3 bases to trimming and J lost 0 bases; unmatched junction nucleotides: 5. Germline CDR1 MNHEY, CDR2 SMNVEV (reference sequence). Here the CDR3 reads CASSFLASGNQETQYF. The CDR3 DNA is TGTGCCAGCAGTTTTTTGGCTAGCGGGAACCAAGAGACCCAGTACTTC.

This clone was found a few times. The chain carries TRBV6-1 and TRBJ1-5, with 11 positions matching TRBD1. Germline V gene data show CDR1 as MNHNS and CDR2 as SASEGT. CDR3 length: 18 residues. Unmatched junction bases numbered 13, after V lost 4 bases and J lost 5 bases. CDR3 region: CASSAQSAGTGGHQPQHF. The CDR3, as DNA: TGTGCCAGCAGTGCCCAATCGGCCGGGACAGGGGGACATCAGCCCCAGCATTTT.

This rearrangement joins TRBV11-2 to TRBJ2-1, with 10 bases that match TRBD2. V was clipped by 4 bases and J by 7 bases; unmatched bases: 7. The germline gives CDR1 SGHAT, CDR2 FQNNGV. The CDR3 totals 15 residues. CDR3 amino acids: CASSSLAGGTNEQFF. CDR3 nucleotides: TGTGCCAGCAGCTCGTTAGCGGGAGGAACAAATGAGCAGTTCTTC.

The chain combines TRBV7-8 with TRBJ2-3; 12 nucleotides line up with TRBD2. The ends lost 6 bases at V and 2 bases at J; junction bases unmatched: 18. Germline loops: CDR1 SGHVS, CDR2 FQNEAQ. This CDR3 contains 20 residues. Written as DNA, the CDR3 is TGTGCCAGCAGTTACTACTCGCTACTAGCGGGAGGACTCCCCACAGATACGCAGTATTTT. It translates to CASSYYSLLAGGLPTDTQYF. The full variable domain, rest sourced from reference TRBV7-8 and TRBJ2-3, is GAGVSQSPRYKVAKRGQDVALRCDPISGHVSLFWYQQALGQGPEFLTYFQNEAQLDKSGLPSDRFFAERPEGSVSTLKIQRTQQEDSAVYLCASSYYSLLAGGLPTDTQYFGPGTRLTVL.

The chain couples TRBV15 to TRBJ2-4; D uncertain. Between the trimmed V and J ends, which lost 1 base and 3 bases, there was a span of 13 bases. Germline CDR1 reads LNHNV; CDR2 reads YYDKDF (reference sequence). The CDR3 consists of 16 residues. The CDR3, as DNA: TGTGCCACCAGCAGAGTGTTGGCGGAAAGCAAAAACATTCAGTACTTC. It encodes CATSRVLAESKNIQYF. Full variable domain (rest looked up from reference TRBV15 and TRBJ2-4): DAMVIQNPRYQVTQFGKPVTLSCSQTLNHNVMYWYQQKSSQAPKLLFHYYDKDFNNEADTPDNFQSRRPNTSFCFLDIRSPGLGDTAMYLCATSRVLAESKNIQYFGAGTRLSVL.

The V and J genes are TRBV2 and TRBJ2-2; a weak D match, TRBD1 (5 bases). The V gene lost 5 bases and the J gene lost 6 bases, with 7 bases spanning the gap. This CDR3 has 12 residues. Germline V lookup: CDR1 SNHLY, CDR2 FYNNEI. The CDR3 is CASSQGSGELFF. DNA for the CDR3: TGTGCCAGCAGTCAGGGATCCGGGGAGCTGTTTTTT.

This clone has just a few counts. The chain couples TRBV5-1 to TRBJ1-4; 9 bases agree with TRBD1. The CDR3 is made up of 18 amino acids. Per the germline V gene, CDR1 is SGHRS and CDR2 is YFSETQ. The junction had 11 bases not matched to a gene; V was cut back by 2 bases and J by 3 bases. CDR3 region: CASSFLAGGQGANEKLFF. The CDR3 region has the DNA TGCGCCAGCAGCTTCCTTGCAGGGGGACAGGGAGCTAATGAAAAACTGTTTTTT.

The rearrangement joins TRBV27 to TRBJ2-2; D possibly corresponds to TRBD2 (6 bases). This CDR3 region has 13 residues. V dropped 3 bases and J dropped 6 bases, with 8 bases sitting between them. CDR1 is MNHEY, CDR2 SMNVEV, per germline (reference sequence). CDR3 protein: CASSFSSAGELFF. Written as DNA, the CDR3 is TGTGCCAGCAGTTTCTCTAGCGCCGGGGAGCTGTTTTTT.

The V gene is TRBV9, the J gene TRBJ2-7, with TRBD1 identical over 8 bases. Losses at the gene ends were 2 bases for V and 3 bases for J; bases not matched to a gene: 4. The CDR3 is 14 amino acids. The germline CDR1 and CDR2 sequences are SGDLS and YYNGEE. The CDR3 spells CASSVGTGYYEQYF. The CDR3 region has the DNA TGTGCCAGCAGCGTTGGGACAGGCTACTACGAGCAGTACTTC.

This clone turned up a few times. The gene calls are TRBV6-5 and TRBJ2-5; 7 nucleotides match TRBD1. This CDR3 comprises 14 residues. Germline CDR1 MNHEY, CDR2 SVGAGI. V trimming: 8 bases; J trimming: 3 bases; junction bases outside the gene matches: 9. The CDR3 sequence: CASGKGGRKETQYF. CDR3 nucleotide sequence: TGTGCCAGCGGGAAAGGGGGCAGAAAAGAGACCCAGTACTTC.

The chain combines TRBV7-3 with TRBJ2-1; D perhaps matches TRBD2 (6 bases). Germline V gives CDR1 SGHTA, CDR2 FQGTGA. The ends were cut back, 5 bases at V and 0 bases at J, with 11 bases in the middle. CDR3 length: 15 residues. In nucleotides, the CDR3 is TGTGCCAGCAGCCCTGTAGCGGTCTCCTACAATGAGCAGTTCTTC. Protein product: CASSPVAVSYNEQFF. Full variable domain (outside the CDR3, taken from reference TRBV7-3 and TRBJ2-1): GAGVSQTPSNKVTEKGKYVELRCDPISGHTALYWYRQSLGQGPEFLIYFQGTGAADDSGLPNDRFFAVRPEGSVSTLKIQRTERGDSAVYLCASSPVAVSYNEQFFGPGTRLTVL.

J is TRBJ2-7 and V is TRBV11-2; TRBD2 might be the D (6 bases). Trimming took 3 bases from V and 0 from J, leaving 12 bases between them. This CDR3 contains 15 residues. CDR1 is SGHAT, CDR2 FQNNGV, per germline. Here the CDR3 reads CASSFPGEISYEQYF. The CDR3 DNA follows: TGTGCCAGCAGCTTTCCGGGGGAGATCTCCTACGAGCAGTACTTC.

The CDR3 nucleotides are TGTGCCAGCAGCCCTAATACAGGGGGTGGAGGGGAGCAGTACTTC. As protein: CASSPNTGGGGEQYF. The rearrangement joins TRBV6-5 to TRBJ2-7; TRBD1 matches 8 bases. The CDR3 loop spans 15 amino acids. Germline loops: CDR1 MNHEY, CDR2 SVGAGI. V lost 6 bases to trimming and J lost 7 bases; unmatched junction nucleotides: 14.

This sequence joins TRBV5-1 and TRBJ2-5; 9 bases map to TRBD2. Germline CDR1 reads SGHRS; CDR2 reads YFSETQ. The CDR3 has 15 amino acids. With V trimmed by 4 bases and J by 4 bases, 8 bases remained unmatched. The CDR3 DNA is TGCGCCAGCAGCGGTCGCGGGAGGGTTTTAGAGACCCAGTACTTC. Its protein product is CASSGRGRVLETQYF.

This clone was recorded a few times. This chain connects TRBV6-5 to TRBJ2-7; 8 nucleotides line up with TRBD2. The CDR3 has 16 amino acids. CDR1 is MNHEY and CDR2 is SVGAGI in the germline V gene. V shed 0 bases, J shed 0 bases, and the junction held 4 bases outside the gene matches. This CDR3 is CASSYSTGRGSYEQYF. The CDR3 DNA reads TGTGCCAGCAGTTACTCGACCGGGAGGGGCTCCTACGAGCAGTACTTC.

V gene TRBV4-2 combines with J gene TRBJ2-5; 10 bases are shared with TRBD2. Per germline, CDR1 LGHNA and CDR2 YNFKEQ. The CDR3 runs 16 residues. The junction had 6 bases not matched to a gene; V was cut back by 4 bases and J by 1 base. CDR3: CASSPASGRSQETQYF. The DNA for the CDR3 is TGTGCCAGCAGCCCAGCTAGCGGGAGATCCCAAGAGACCCAGTACTTC.

The rearrangement joins TRBV4-1 to TRBJ2-5; D is perhaps TRBD1 (5 bases). V dropped 3 bases and J dropped 4 bases, with 12 bases sitting between them. The CDR3 length is 14 residues. Germline V lookup: CDR1 MGHRA, CDR2 YSYEKL. CDR3 residues: CASSQGPTTETQYF. The CDR3, as DNA: TGCGCCAGCAGCCAGGGGCCCACGACAGAGACCCAGTACTTC.

The V gene is TRBV10-3, the J gene TRBJ2-7; the match to TRBD1 covers 10 bases. This CDR3 is built from 15 residues. After removal of 10 bases from V and 4 bases from J, the junction contained 13 bases not matched to a gene. The V gene's germline CDR1 is ENHRY and CDR2 SYGVKD. CDR3 bases: TGTGCCACTACGGGACAGGGGAATAAGGGGTACGAGCAGTACTTC. Translating gives CATTGQGNKGYEQYF.

The V call is TRBV28, the J call TRBJ2-1; 8 nucleotides align to TRBD2. Per germline, CDR1 MDHEN and CDR2 SYDVKM. This CDR3 spans 17 amino acids. V shed 4 bases, J shed 0 bases, and the junction held 8 bases outside the gene matches. CDR3 DNA: TGTGCCAGCAGTTCAACAGCGGGAGCCTTCTCCTACAATGAGCAGTTCTTC. Its protein product is CASSSTAGAFSYNEQFF.

The rearrangement uses TRBV10-3 and TRBJ2-2; 7 nucleotides align to TRBD2. Germline V CDR1 and CDR2: ENHRY, SYGVKD. CDR3 length equals 17 residues. After removal of 2 bases from V and 5 bases from J, the junction contained 11 bases not matched to a gene. This CDR3 is CAISEPWEGAETGELFF. For the CDR3, the DNA is TGTGCCATCAGTGAGCCCTGGGAGGGAGCTGAGACCGGGGAGCTGTTTTTT.

This clone was picked up a small number of times. The chain uses TRBV6-1 and TRBJ1-5, with D hard to call. Germline loops: CDR1 MNHNS, CDR2 SASEGT. The CDR3 runs 13 residues. V shed 4 bases and J shed 0 bases, with 4 bases lying between them. The CDR3 region is CASSVLSNQPQHF. The CDR3 DNA reads TGTGCCAGCAGTGTTCTTAGCAATCAGCCCCAGCATTTT.

CDR3 sequence reads: CASSQVQGRQLETQYF. CDR3 sequence (DNA): TGCGCCAGCAGCCAAGTTCAGGGGCGACAGTTGGAGACCCAGTACTTC. This chain links TRBV4-1 with TRBJ2-5; D may be TRBD1 (6 bases). Germline assignment: CDR1 MGHRA and CDR2 YSYEKL. This CDR3 spans 16 amino acids. V was pared by 1 base and J by 5 bases, with 17 bases between.